This T cell receptor beta chain was documented in a study of cytomegalovirus exposure and HLA in healthy donors. About this clone itself: Its antigen is not known.

Germline CDR1 and CDR2: SQVTM and ANQGSEA. Between the trimmed V and J ends, which lost 4 bases and 10 bases, there was a span of 22 bases. CDR3 length equals 15 residues. 13 Jbeta primers and 60 Vbeta primers were used for the PCR. The protocol was immunoSEQ multiplex PCR, while the TCRdb copy is restricted to in-frame clones and leaves out a portion. The sample yields 170,000 or so clones, about four fifths seen once. The donors comprised healthy bone marrow donors. Findings and caveats of the study: Rates of TCR association differed by HLA locus in a later analysis, with DRB1 highest and HLA-C lowest. Presence/absence analyses assumed roughly uniform sequencing depth across donors, which may not hold.

The clonotype was recovered from a boy aged 2 to 10 in good health and CMV-seronegative. The chain has TRBV29-1 and TRBJ1-4, with a possible D match to TRBD1 (5 bases). The specimen was PBMCs. The CDR3 region is CSVVGVAGDVGKLFF. In DNA form, the CDR3 reads TGCAGCGTTGTAGGAGTTGCGGGGGATGTAGGAAAACTGTTTTTT.